The 17 T cell receptor beta chains below were found in one sample sequenced in a study of blood T cell repertoires in COVID-19 (TCRdb year 2020). Library prep was done by the immunoSEQ multiplex PCR assay. What TCRdb holds here is the immuneACCESS table cut down to in-frame rearrangements. Part of the clones is not present; checked against another copy, under half of the missing clones reflect an unresolved V gene, and the others are unexplained. The sample table contains 180,000 or so clones; only one count was recorded for around 89% of them. The leading ten clones occupy about 0.77% of the sample. The sample taken for sequencing was PBMCs or T cells enriched from blood (not recorded which). Every receptor here comes from a woman younger than 35 who had recovered from COVID-19.

V usage is TRBV3-1 (or the pseudogene TRBV3-2) and J usage is TRBJ2-7; D gene uncertain. With 1 base removed from V and 5 bases from J, the gap between germline ends came to 6 bases. From germline, CDR1 is LGHDT and CDR2 YNNKEL (reference sequence). CDR3 size: 12 residues. DNA for the CDR3: TGTGCCAGCAGCCAAGTACGGGACGAGCAGTACTTC. This encodes CASSQVRDEQYF.

The genes are TRBV18 and TRBJ2-1, with TRBD1 identical over 9 bases. Germline V gene sequence: CDR1 KGHSH, CDR2 LQKENI. J gave up 1 base and V 0 bases, and 4 bases lay outside the gene matches. The CDR3 has 17 amino acids. In DNA form, the CDR3 reads TGTGCCAGCTCACCACCGGGGACAGGGCCTTCCTACAATGAGCAGTTCTTC. Its protein product is CASSPPGTGPSYNEQFF.

V gene TRBV16 combines with J gene TRBJ1-1; D may be TRBD1 (5 bases). The ends were cut back, 3 bases at V and 6 bases at J, with 11 bases in the middle. Germline CDR1 is KGHSY and CDR2 is FQNENV. The CDR3 length is 13 residues. For the CDR3, the DNA is TGTGCCAGCAGCCAGTACAGGAAAGCTGAAGCTTTCTTT. Protein product: CASSQYRKAEAFF. Supplemented by reference TRBV16 and TRBJ1-1, the full variable domain reads GEEVAQTPKHLVRGEGQKAKLYCAPIKGHSYVFWYQQVLKNEFKFLISFQNENVFDETGMPKERFSAKCLPNSPCSLEIQATKLEDSAVYFCASSQYRKAEAFFGQGTRLTVV.

The chain is built from TRBV10-3 and TRBJ2-1, with 8 bases identical to TRBD2. The germline gives CDR1 ENHRY, CDR2 SYGVKD. This CDR3 region has 15 residues. The trim removed 11 bases at V and 9 bases at J, leaving 18 bases unmatched. The CDR3 reads CAGGEREPSKSEQFF. CDR3 in DNA: TGTGCCGGTGGTGAGCGGGAGCCCAGCAAGAGTGAGCAGTTCTTC.

The chain combines TRBV5-1 with TRBJ2-7; D is perhaps TRBD2 (6 bases). Per germline, CDR1 SGHRS and CDR2 YFSETQ. Trimming cost V 2 bases and J 1 base, with 16 bases left between them. CDR3 size: 16 residues. The CDR3 reads CASSLAMGLYSYEQYF. The CDR3 coding sequence is TGCGCCAGCAGCTTAGCGATGGGACTCTATTCCTACGAGCAGTACTTC.

The chain employs TRBV4-1 and TRBJ2-1; 14 nucleotides match TRBD2. This CDR3 spans 15 amino acids. V dropped 4 bases and J dropped 8; count of bases not matched to a gene: 4. Per germline, CDR1 MGHRA and CDR2 YSYEKL. The CDR3 protein is CASSRGTSGRDEQFF. CDR3 DNA sequence: TGCGCCAGCAGCCGGGGGACTAGCGGGAGAGATGAGCAGTTCTTC.

The chain is built from TRBV9 and TRBJ2-5; D possibly corresponds to TRBD2 (6 bases). V was trimmed by 7 bases and J by 5 bases, leaving 18 bases between them. CDR3 length equals 14 residues. Per the germline V gene, CDR1 is SGDLS and CDR2 is YYNGEE. The CDR3 here is CASAPSRGGETQYF. The CDR3 nucleotides read TGTGCCAGCGCCCCTTCCCGAGGAGGGGAGACCCAGTACTTC.

The chain has TRBV10-1 and TRBJ1-1; possible D gene TRBD1, 6 bases. Trimming removed 10 bases at V and 3 bases at J, with 21 bases between. This CDR3 is 15 amino acids long. In germline, CDR1 is WNHNN, CDR2 SYGVQD (reference sequence). In DNA form, the CDR3 reads TGCGCCACCTATCCGCTCCTCAGGGGTGACACTGAAGCTTTCTTT. Its translation: CATYPLLRGDTEAFF.

The chain uses TRBV7-9 and TRBJ2-1, with TRBD1 matching 11 bases. The length of the CDR3 is 16 residues. CDR1 SEHNR and CDR2 FQNEAQ come from the germline V gene (reference sequence). V trimming: 5 bases; J trimming: 2 bases; junction bases outside the gene matches: 5. Here the CDR3 reads CASSPRTGGTYNEQFF. The CDR3 nucleotides read TGTGCCAGCAGCCCTCGGACAGGGGGCACCTACAATGAGCAGTTCTTC.

The chain links TRBV11-2 to TRBJ1-1; TRBD1 matches 9 bases. The junction had 5 bases not matched to a gene; V was cut back by 8 bases and J by 1 base. Germline V lookup: CDR1 SGHAT, CDR2 FQNNGV. There are 14 residues in the CDR3. CDR3 amino acids: CASGRGQGNTEAFF. In DNA, the CDR3 is TGTGCCAGCGGCCGGGGACAGGGGAACACTGAAGCTTTCTTT. Full variable domain (remainder filled in from reference TRBV11-2 and TRBJ1-1): EAGVAQSPRYKIIEKRQSVAFWCNPISGHATLYWYQQILGQGPKLLIQFQNNGVVDDSQLPKDRFSAERLKGVDSTLKIQPAKLEDSAVYLCASGRGQGNTEAFFGQGTRLTVV.

The chain couples TRBV7-2 to TRBJ1-2; D is perhaps TRBD1 (6 bases). Germline-derived CDR1 and CDR2 are SGHTA and FQGNSA. This CDR3 contains 14 residues. Trimming left V 1 base short and J 0 bases short, with 6 bases between. CDR3 coding DNA: TGTGCCAGCAGCTTAGGGACAGCTAACTATGGCTACACCTTC. This codes for CASSLGTANYGYTF.

In its sample, this clone was seen once. The J gene is TRBJ2-7, the V gene TRBV7-9; 8 bases are shared with TRBD1. V shed 1 base and J 3 bases; nucleotides not matched to a gene: 5. The CDR3 runs 15 residues. Germline loops: CDR1 SEHNR, CDR2 FQNEAQ (reference sequence). CDR3 in DNA: TGTGCCAGCAGCTTAGGTCCAGGGGGCCTCTACGAGCAGTACTTC. Translating it yields CASSLGPGGLYEQYF.

This clone is a singleton in its sample. The chain links TRBV10-2 to TRBJ2-4, with 10 bases fitting TRBD2. The J segment lost 4 bases and the V segment lost 6 bases, leaving 0 bases of the junction unmatched. Germline assignment: CDR1 WSHSY and CDR2 SAAADI. CDR3 size: 13 residues. CDR3 residues: CASRLAGKNIQYF. As DNA, the CDR3 is TGCGCCAGCAGACTAGCGGGAAAAAACATTCAGTACTTC.

The genes are TRBV7-8 and TRBJ2-7, with D tentatively TRBD2 (5 bases). Trimming took off 5 bases at V and 2 bases at J, with 16 bases between the two ends. The CDR3 contains 15 residues. The germline V gene has CDR1 SGHVS and CDR2 FQNEAQ. The CDR3: CASSPRRSNPYEQYF. The CDR3 bases are TGTGCCAGCAGCCCAAGGAGGTCAAACCCCTACGAGCAGTACTTC.

CDR3 region: CASSLVPGAGQETQYF. In nucleotides, the CDR3 is TGCGCCAGCAGCCTGGTTCCCGGAGCTGGGCAAGAGACCCAGTACTTC. The rearrangement links TRBV5-1 to TRBJ2-5; no clear D. The CDR3 sequence is 16 residues long. V lost 4 bases and J lost 2, with 18 bases in between. Per the germline V gene, CDR1 is SGHRS and CDR2 is YFSETQ. Complete variable domain (other parts from reference TRBV5-1 and TRBJ2-5): KAGVTQTPRYLIKTRGQQVTLSCSPISGHRSVSWYQQTPGQGLQFLFEYFSETQRNKGNFPGRFSGRQFSNSRSEMNVSTLELGDSALYLCASSLVPGAGQETQYFGPGTRLLVL.

This clone was observed a single time. The rearrangement joins TRBV4-1 to TRBJ2-7; 11 bases align to TRBD2. Germline values: CDR1 MGHRA, CDR2 YSYEKL. V shed 0 bases and J 4 bases; nucleotides not matched to a gene: 5. The CDR3 is 16 amino acids. This chain's CDR3 is CASSQDRASGRYEQYF. The CDR3 coding sequence is TGCGCCAGCAGCCAAGATAGGGCTAGCGGGAGGTACGAGCAGTACTTC.

This chain connects TRBV5-5 to TRBJ1-2, with D perhaps TRBD1 (5 bases). CDR3 length: 12 residues. With 3 bases removed from V and 7 bases from J, the gap between germline ends came to 10 bases. CDR1 and CDR2 from the germline V gene are SGHKS and YYEKEE (reference sequence). The CDR3 sequence is CASSYGTGGYTF. The CDR3 DNA reads as TGTGCCAGCAGCTACGGGACTGGTGGCTACACCTTC.